This T cell receptor beta chain is from a study of OX40 agonist ivuxolimab in advanced cancers. Profiling relied on immunoSEQ multiplex PCR, and the TCRdb table lists in-frame clones only, not all of them. The table shows approximately 77,000 clones, with about 93% occurring only once. Trimming took 0 bases from V and 2 from J; bases not matched to a gene: 5. The CDR3 is 16 amino acids. Germline CDR1 MNHEY, CDR2 SVGAGI. This rearrangement joins TRBV6-5 to TRBJ2-7, with 9 bases lining up with TRBD2. The sequenced sample was CD4+ or CD8+ T cells sorted from blood, obtained in a trial of the OX40 agonist ivuxolimab. The receptor was derived from an adult with an advanced solid tumor such as melanoma, head and neck, liver or kidney cancer. CDR3 sequence reads: CASSYSSPSGAYEQYF. CDR3 bases: TGTGCCAGCAGTTACTCATCGCCTAGCGGGGCCTACGAGCAGTACTTC.